Sequencing of this TCR beta chain was carried out in a study of cytomegalovirus exposure and HLA in healthy donors. Findings of the study overall: Follow-up analysis found HLA locus-dependent TCR association rates, highest for DRB1 and lowest for HLA-C. Fewer N-insertions (relative to the approximately 670-donor mean) were reportedly seen in an Asian-associated ancestry cluster in a later analysis. Three of the chains that were CMV-associated were confirmed in vitro to be specific for CMV antigens.

The PCR contained 60 Vbeta and 13 Jbeta primers. Sequenced by immunoSEQ multiplex PCR; TCRdb stores in-frame clones only, minus some. The profile shows more than 90,000 clones, about four fifths of them singletons. Germline V gene sequence: CDR1 MGHRA, CDR2 YSYEKL. The CDR3 contains 14 residues. Between the trimmed V and J ends, which lost 5 bases and 4 bases, there was a span of 11 bases. In its sample, this clone was seen once. The antigen remains undetermined. The genes are TRBV4-1 and TRBJ1-4; D unresolved. Sequencing used PBMCs. This receptor was identified in a woman aged 40 to 50 in good health and CMV-seropositive. For the CDR3, the DNA is TGCGCCAGCAGCGGAGGCAGCTATAATGAAAAACTGTTTTTT. Its protein is CASSGGSYNEKLFF.